This TCR beta chain was sequenced for a study of blood T cell repertoires in COVID-19. Study-wide context: Recovered participants had two consecutive negative NP/OP PCR tests, healthcare professional clearance, or symptom resolution. Material from acute and convalescent COVID-19 was sourced from the United States, Italy and Spain. Sample material is recorded as cDNA or gDNA derived from T cells, B-cell-depleted T cells, or PBMCs.

Produced via immunoSEQ multiplex PCR; TCRdb's table is partial and in-frame only. The data contain hundreds of thousands of clones, about 90% of them seen just once; the ten biggest clones take up approximately 3%. Adults between about 18 and 89 years of age took part from about two dozen US areas. Points on this clone: At one end the junction does not follow the germline gene, possibly because of a read error.

This receptor was taken from a woman in her 50s in a cohort exposed to, infected with or recovered from COVID-19 (not recorded which). The sample taken for sequencing was PBMCs or T cells enriched from blood (not recorded which).

CDR3 in DNA: TGTGCTAGCAGCCCGTCGGGAGGGTCAGATACGCAGTATTTT. It yields the protein CASSPSGGSDTQYF. The chain is built from TRBV7-7 and TRBJ2-3; 8 bases line up with TRBD2. The length of the CDR3 is 14 residues. CDR1 and CDR2 (germline): SSHAT, FNYEAQ (reference sequence).